This T cell receptor beta chain was identified in a study of cytomegalovirus exposure and HLA in healthy donors. Study overall: Membership in the Caucasian-associated ancestry cluster was found for 81% of approximately 430 genotyped donors.

Germline V CDR1 and CDR2: MNHEY, SVGAGI. The CDR3 is made up of 14 amino acids. V lost 9 bases and J lost 3; bases outside the gene matches: 7. For this clone: Its specificity is not known.

Study-wide findings and caveats: A later analysis showed TCR association rates differing by HLA locus, peaking at DRB1 and lowest at HLA-C. Later genetic work tied a missense DCLRE1C variant to beta-chain V and J trimming.

The PCR employed 60 Vbeta primers together with 13 Jbeta primers. In the original processing: Some 80 million unique TCR beta chains, roughly 11 million shared, were counted in a later analysis. The protocol was immunoSEQ multiplex PCR, while the TCRdb copy is restricted to in-frame clones and leaves out a portion. V, J and clone size derive from that table, while D and trimming were established from the DNA sequence. The sample lists 130,000 or so clones, around 80% occurring once. The TCR was taken from a woman aged 18-29 years in good health and CMV-seronegative. The source material was PBMCs. The genes are TRBV6-5 and TRBJ1-4; 7 nucleotides line up with TRBD1. CDR3 bases: TGTGCCAGTTCCCCCGGGACAGCTAATGAAAAACTGTTTTTT. Its translation: CASSPGTANEKLFF.